The 14 T cell receptor beta chains given below trace back to one sample, sequenced in a study of blood T cell dynamics during melanoma immunotherapy. Clones were read by immunoSEQ multiplex PCR, and TCRdb kept only the in-frame ones, dropping some. Here the sample spans approximately 17,000 clones, approximately 91% being singletons. Documented time point: pre-treatment baseline. Here the sequenced sample was blood, taken from a patient treated with checkpoint blockade. The source of these receptors is a human donor with melanoma.

The rearrangement links TRBV19 to TRBJ2-1, with TRBD2 matching over 7 bases. Trimming took 4 bases from V and 0 from J; bases not matched to a gene: 12. There are 18 residues in the CDR3. Germline V lookup: CDR1 LNHDA, CDR2 SQIVND (reference sequence). This CDR3 is CASSKSRGPGGSYNEQFF. CDR3 DNA sequence: TGTGCCAGTAGTAAATCAAGGGGACCGGGGGGCTCCTACAATGAGCAGTTCTTC. Full variable domain (missing parts from reference TRBV19 and TRBJ2-1): DGGITQSPKYLFRKEGQNVTLSCEQNLNHDAMYWYRQDPGQGLRLIYYSQIVNDFQKGDIAEGYSVSREKKESFPLTVTSAQKNPTAFYLCASSKSRGPGGSYNEQFFGPGTRLTVL.

The chain joins TRBV29-1 to TRBJ2-3; D possibly uses TRBD1 or TRBD2 (6 bases each). CDR3 size: 14 residues. Germline-derived CDR1 and CDR2 are SQVTM and ANQGSEA. V shed 8 bases and J shed 0 bases, with 15 bases lying between them. The CDR3 DNA reads TGCAGCCACCTAAGGGGGACTAGCACAGATACGCAGTATTTT. Amino acids: CSHLRGTSTDTQYF.

The chain links TRBV5-3 to TRBJ1-1; no reliable D call. TRBV5-3 is recorded as an ORF, its role being uncertain. V was pared by 0 bases and J by 8 bases, with 17 bases between. CDR3 length equals 15 residues. CDR3 sequence (DNA): TGTGCCAGAAGCTTGGCCCCGACACGAACCTACGAAGCTTTCTTT. Its translation: CARSLAPTRTYEAFF.

This chain links TRBV5-1 with TRBJ1-3; D gene uncertain. CDR1 SGHRS and CDR2 YFSETQ come from the germline V gene. The CDR3 contains 14 residues. V shed 4 bases and J shed 8 bases, with 16 bases lying between them. The DNA for the CDR3 is TGCGCCAGCAGCCCATCCGGGCGTAAGGACACCATATATTTT. Encoded protein: CASSPSGRKDTIYF. The full variable domain, rest sourced from reference TRBV5-1 and TRBJ1-3, is KAGVTQTPRYLIKTRGQQVTLSCSPISGHRSVSWYQQTPGQGLQFLFEYFSETQRNKGNFPGRFSGRQFSNSRSEMNVSTLELGDSALYLCASSPSGRKDTIYFGEGSWLTVV.

V gene TRBV6-1 combines with J gene TRBJ2-7; the D is unclear. The CDR3 covers 15 residues. Trimming shortened V by 3 bases and J by 2 bases, and 14 bases separated the two germline ends. Per the germline V gene, CDR1 is MNHNS and CDR2 is SASEGT. The CDR3 loop reads CASSEGGTFTYEQYF. The CDR3 bases are TGTGCCAGCAGTGAGGGTGGTACCTTTACCTACGAGCAGTACTTC.

The rearrangement joins TRBV6-5 to TRBJ2-3; possibly TRBD2 for D (6 bases). The CDR3 loop spans 15 amino acids. Trimming removed 2 bases from V and 3 bases from J, with 12 bases in between. CDR1 and CDR2 (germline): MNHEY, SVGAGI. In DNA, the CDR3 is TGTGCCAGCAGTTACCTTTGGGGGGAGACAGATACGCAGTATTTT. Translating it yields CASSYLWGETDTQYF.

V is TRBV6-6 and J is TRBJ2-4, with 10 bases fitting TRBD1. The CDR3 runs to 12 residues. J lost 7 bases, V lost 10 bases, and 4 bases had no gene match. The germline gives CDR1 MNHNY, CDR2 SVGAGI (reference sequence). The chain's CDR3 is CATRQGANIQYF. The CDR3, as DNA: TGTGCCACCAGACAGGGGGCGAACATTCAGTACTTC.

The chain uses TRBV5-4 and TRBJ2-7, with TRBD1 matching 8 bases. Germline CDR1 SGHNT, CDR2 YYREEE (reference sequence). V lost 0 bases, J lost 2 bases, and 4 bases stayed unmatched. The CDR3 extends over 15 amino acids. As DNA, the CDR3 is TGTGCCAGCAGCTTGGCGGGACAGGCGGCCTACGAGCAGTACTTC. Translated: CASSLAGQAAYEQYF.

This clone showed up just once. The rearrangement uses TRBV2 and TRBJ2-2; D gene unclear. V was shortened by 4 bases and J by 0 bases, with 6 bases between the two germline ends. From germline, CDR1 is SNHLY and CDR2 FYNNEI. CDR3 length: 14 residues. Written as DNA, the CDR3 is TGTGCCAGCAGTGGTGAGGCGAACACCGGGGAGCTGTTTTTT. This gives the protein CASSGEANTGELFF.

V is TRBV7-2 and J is TRBJ2-7; 15 nucleotides line up with TRBD2. The CDR3 has 16 residues. Germline CDR1 and CDR2: SGHTA and FQGNSA. The V segment lost 3 bases and the J segment 7 bases; nucleotides outside the gene matches: 7. The CDR3 here is CASSFGLAGGLYEQYF. As DNA, the CDR3 is TGTGCCAGCAGCTTTGGACTAGCGGGGGGGCTCTATGAGCAGTACTTC.

V usage is TRBV9 and J usage is TRBJ1-5, with a possible D match to TRBD1 (6 bases). The CDR3 sequence is 16 residues long. V gave up 0 bases and J gave up 1 base, with 11 bases separating them. Germline CDR1 reads SGDLS; CDR2 reads YYNGEE. The CDR3 here is CASSVGGTGSNQPQHF. The CDR3 DNA sequence: TGTGCCAGCAGCGTAGGGGGCACAGGGAGCAATCAGCCCCAGCATTTT.

The chain is built from TRBV30 and TRBJ2-2, with 10 bases lining up with TRBD1. The germline V gene has CDR1 GTSNPN and CDR2 SVGIG (reference sequence). V gave up 6 bases and J gave up 4 bases; unmatched junction bases: 8. The CDR3 length is 15 residues. The CDR3 coding sequence is TGTGCCTGCTGGGCCCGGGACAGGGGCACCGGGGAGCTGTTTTTT. It is translated as CACWARDRGTGELFF.

The chain carries TRBV6-6 and TRBJ1-1; D is uncertain. The germline gives CDR1 MNHNY, CDR2 SVGAGI (reference sequence). This CDR3 contains 15 residues. V lost 0 bases and J lost 1, with 9 bases in between. Written as DNA, the CDR3 is TGTGCCAGCAGTTACTCGCCCTACGGGAACACTGAAGCTTTCTTT. It yields the protein CASSYSPYGNTEAFF.

The V and J genes are TRBV7-3 and TRBJ1-2; 7 positions match TRBD1. The germline V gene has CDR1 SGHTA and CDR2 FQGTGA. Trimming took 5 bases from V and 0 from J; bases not matched to a gene: 6. This CDR3 contains 15 residues. CDR3 in DNA: TGTGCCAGCAGCCCCACCGGACAGGCTAACTATGGCTACACCTTC. This translates into CASSPTGQANYGYTF.